This TCR beta chain was sequenced in a study of Graves' ophthalmopathy and Graves' hyperthyroidism. On the study more broadly: Researchers obtained peripheral blood at initial diagnosis, before any treatment had begun.

V dropped 4 bases and J dropped 3 bases, with 14 bases sitting between them. Per the germline V gene, CDR1 is SGDLS and CDR2 is YYNGEE. The CDR3 spans 14 residues. Someone took the PBMCs out of 9.5 to 10 ml of fresh peripheral blood. Beta-chain TCR CDR3 regions were amplified from RNA transcripts. First-round RT-PCR with HTBI primers preceded a second-round multiplex PCR. TCRdb itself ran the multiplex PCR reads through MiXCR, one entry per CDR3 protein. Of hundreds of thousands of distinct CDR3 sequences detected, 35% to 50% appear once; the ten largest clones hold around 3.3%. This clonotype was sampled from an adult man with Graves' ophthalmopathy. The chain joins TRBV9 to TRBJ2-7, with a weak D call TRBD2 (6 bases). The sequenced sample was peripheral blood. The DNA of the CDR3 is TGTGCCAGCAGCTGGGGACTCACTAACTACGAGCAGTACTTC. It codes for CASSWGLTNYEQYF.